These 25 T cell receptor beta chains came from one sample sequenced in a study of T-cell memory formation after mild COVID-19. TCRdb called the 5' RACE reads again in MiXCR, with one record for every CDR3 protein. The data show over 500,000 distinct CDR3 sequences, 15% to 20% seen once. Sequencing input: PBMCs or a T cell subset sorted from them (not recorded which). The receptors shown here come from an adult woman who had mild COVID-19 (a few samples of this study predate the infection). Cell type and time point are not known.

V and J are TRBV5-1 and TRBJ1-4, with a tentative D call TRBD1 (6 bases). Trimming removed 2 bases from V and 7 bases from J, with 18 bases in between. This CDR3 is built from 16 residues. The germline V gene has CDR1 SGHRS and CDR2 YFSETQ. This CDR3 is CASSFGGAVTSEKLFF. In nucleotides, the CDR3 is TGCGCCAGCAGCTTTGGGGGGGCTGTCACAAGTGAAAAACTGTTTTTT.

The rearrangement links TRBV7-9 to TRBJ2-3; the D is unclear. From germline, CDR1 is SEHNR and CDR2 FQNEAQ (reference sequence). V was trimmed by 6 bases and J by 5 bases, leaving 9 bases between them. The CDR3 is 12 residues long. CDR3 sequence: CASRTVKDTQYF. Here the CDR3 DNA reads TGTGCCAGCAGGACTGTTAAAGATACGCAGTATTTT. The full variable domain, in which reference TRBV7-9 and TRBJ2-3 provide the parts outside the CDR3, is DTGVSQNPRHKITKRGQNVTFRCDPISEHNRLYWYRQTLGQGPEFLTYFQNEAQLEKSRLLSDRFSAERPKGSFSTLEIQRTEQGDSAMYLCASRTVKDTQYFGPGTRLTVL.

The chain couples TRBV7-9 to TRBJ2-7; 7 nucleotides match TRBD1. Germline CDR1 is SEHNR and CDR2 is FQNEAQ (reference sequence). Trimming took 0 bases from V and 1 from J; bases not matched to a gene: 3. The length of the CDR3 is 15 residues. The CDR3 loop is CASSLAPGQSYEQYF. In nucleotides, the CDR3 is TGTGCCAGCAGCTTAGCCCCGGGACAGTCCTACGAGCAGTACTTC.

The CDR3 loop is CASSSVRDRALEAFF. DNA of the CDR3: TGTGCCAGCAGCTCAGTCCGGGACAGGGCCCTCGAAGCTTTCTTT. V usage is TRBV11-2 and J usage is TRBJ1-1; TRBD1 agrees at 9 bases. CDR3 length equals 15 residues. J lost 8 bases, V lost 4 bases, and 11 bases had no gene match. Germline-derived CDR1 and CDR2 are SGHAT and FQNNGV.

This clonotype was recorded many times. This rearrangement joins TRBV7-3 to TRBJ2-1; 9 bases map to TRBD2. Unmatched junction bases numbered 10, after V lost 5 bases and J lost 8 bases. The CDR3 extends over 15 amino acids. Germline values: CDR1 SGHTA, CDR2 FQGTGA. CDR3 region: CASSRAGGPVDEQFF. CDR3 in DNA: TGTGCCAGCAGCCGCGCGGGGGGGCCGGTTGATGAGCAGTTCTTC.

This clonotype has a handful of counts. The chain joins TRBV5-1 to TRBJ1-2; 9 positions match TRBD1. Germline CDR1 reads SGHRS; CDR2 reads YFSETQ. This CDR3 has 15 amino acids. V lost 4 bases and J lost 2; bases outside the gene matches: 6. CDR3 region: CASSDGGTGNYGYTF. The CDR3 DNA sequence: TGCGCCAGCAGCGATGGGGGGACAGGGAACTATGGCTACACCTTC.

The chain recombines TRBV7-9 with TRBJ1-2, with D possibly TRBD1 on 5 matching bases. The CDR3 has 13 residues. Trimming cost V 5 bases and J 4 bases, with 11 bases left between them. CDR1 is SEHNR and CDR2 is FQNEAQ in the germline V gene (reference sequence). For the CDR3, the DNA is TGTGCCAGCAGCGACCGGGGACCCTATGGCTACACCTTC. This codes for CASSDRGPYGYTF.

The sample holds a few counts of this clonotype. This chain links TRBV10-3 with TRBJ1-5, with 7 bases identical to TRBD1. The CDR3 is 16 amino acids. V gave up 0 bases and J gave up 5 bases; unmatched junction bases: 7. Germline loops: CDR1 ENHRY, CDR2 SYGVKD. In nucleotides, the CDR3 is TGTGCCATCAGTGAGTCCGGGGACAGCCCTTATCAGCCCCAGCATTTT. It yields the protein CAISESGDSPYQPQHF.

This chain uses TRBV7-9 with TRBJ2-7; D possibly corresponds to TRBD1 (6 bases). CDR3 length: 13 residues. Between the trimmed V and J ends, which lost 2 bases and 5 bases, there was a span of 10 bases. Germline values: CDR1 SEHNR, CDR2 FQNEAQ (reference sequence). The DNA of the CDR3 is TGTGCCAGCAGCTTATCGGCAGGGGACGAGCAGTACTTC. This translates into CASSLSAGDEQYF.

The V gene is TRBV10-3, the J gene TRBJ1-2; no clear D. Trimming pared 6 bases from V and 8 bases from J, leaving 22 bases between. Looked up from germline, CDR1 is ENHRY and CDR2 is SYGVKD. The CDR3 is 15 amino acids. For the CDR3, the DNA is TGTGCCATCAGCGGGTCTGGCCCGGCGGAGGAGGGCTACACCTTC. It is translated as CAISGSGPAEEGYTF.

This sequence joins TRBV2 and TRBJ2-1; possibly TRBD2 for D (5 bases). The germline gives CDR1 SNHLY, CDR2 FYNNEI. CDR3 size: 12 residues. Trimming removed 5 bases at V and 5 bases at J, with 7 bases between. The CDR3 is CASSKTNNEQFF. CDR3 coding DNA: TGTGCCAGCAGTAAGACTAACAATGAGCAGTTCTTC.

V is TRBV14 and J is TRBJ1-1, with D hard to call. Germline V gene data show CDR1 as SGHDN and CDR2 as FVKESK. The CDR3 covers 16 residues. The V end lost 2 bases, the J end lost 0 bases, and 13 bases lay between the germline ends. The CDR3 region has the DNA TGTGCCAGCAGCCAATGGAAGGGCAACATGAACACTGAAGCTTTCTTT. Translation gives CASSQWKGNMNTEAFF.

In this sample, this clonotype turned up a few times. CDR3 residues: CASSQVPGYSYEQYF. CDR3 bases: TGCGCCAGCAGCCAAGTCCCCGGGTACTCCTACGAGCAGTACTTC. This chain joins TRBV4-1 and TRBJ2-7; D gene unclear. Germline CDR1 MGHRA, CDR2 YSYEKL. The V and J ends lost 1 base and 0 bases respectively, with 10 bases between them. This CDR3 comprises 15 residues.

The chain is built from TRBV12-3 or TRBV12-4 and TRBJ2-7, with D perhaps being TRBD1 or TRBD2 (5 bases each). V lost 5 bases, J lost 0 bases, and 8 bases lay in between. CDR3 length: 13 residues. In nucleotides, the CDR3 is TGTGCCAGCAGTCGGGACCTCTCCTACGAGCAGTACTTC. Translated: CASSRDLSYEQYF.

J is TRBJ1-2 and V is TRBV4-3; TRBD1 might be the D (5 bases). Germline CDR1 LGHNA, CDR2 YSLEER. V was pared by 0 bases and J by 4 bases, with 15 bases between. The CDR3 is 16 amino acids. The DNA of the CDR3 is TGCGCCAGCAGCCAAGATTTGTCAGGGTGGGGCTATGGCTACACCTTC. Translated: CASSQDLSGWGYGYTF.

This clonotype was observed a handful of times. CDR3 DNA: TGTGCCAGCAGTATCCTGGAGAGTAGCGGGAGACGTAAAGATACGCAGTATTTT. Amino acids: CASSILESSGRRKDTQYF. V usage is TRBV7-6 and J usage is TRBJ2-3, with 9 bases lining up with TRBD2. With 6 bases clipped from V and 5 bases from J, the junction kept 18 bases outside the gene matches. This CDR3 is 18 amino acids long. Germline loops: CDR1 SGHVS, CDR2 FNYEAQ.

This chain uses TRBV6-5 with TRBJ2-1; D unclear. CDR1 is MNHEY and CDR2 is SVGAGI in the germline V gene. CDR3 length: 13 residues. The V and J ends lost 6 bases and 11 bases respectively, with 17 bases between them. DNA of the CDR3: TGTGCCAGCAGCGCCGGAAACGCGCGGAAGCAGTTCTTC. Encoded protein: CASSAGNARKQFF.

This clonotype was recorded a few times. This rearrangement joins TRBV6-5 to TRBJ1-1, with 8 positions matching TRBD1. The germline CDR1 and CDR2 sequences are MNHEY and SVGAGI. V lost 10 bases to trimming and J lost 4 bases; unmatched junction nucleotides: 11. The CDR3 contains 14 residues. The CDR3 protein is CATSLDRVSTEAFF. The CDR3 coding sequence is TGTGCCACGAGTTTGGACAGGGTTTCCACTGAAGCTTTCTTT.

The CDR3 here is CASSRPWGADSYEQYF. DNA for the CDR3: TGTGCCAGCAGCCGACCTTGGGGGGCTGACTCCTACGAGCAGTACTTC. The rearrangement uses TRBV4-2 and TRBJ2-7, with D tentatively TRBD1 or TRBD2 (6 bases each). Germline lookup yields CDR1 LGHNA and CDR2 YNFKEQ. V lost 4 bases and J lost 0, with 16 bases in between. The CDR3 totals 16 residues.

V gene TRBV7-9 combines with J gene TRBJ2-3, with 9 bases identical to TRBD2. The length of the CDR3 is 17 residues. Trimming cost V 5 bases and J 2 bases; bases outside gene matches: 11. Germline V gives CDR1 SEHNR, CDR2 FQNEAQ (reference sequence). CDR3 region: CASSRGGDRTNTDTQYF. In DNA, the CDR3 is TGTGCCAGCAGCCGCGGGGGGGACCGGACTAACACAGATACGCAGTATTTT.

This sequence joins TRBV11-1 and TRBJ2-7; maybe TRBD2 (6 bases). The CDR3 loop spans 15 amino acids. Trimming shortened V by 2 bases and J by 4 bases, and 15 bases separated the two germline ends. Germline values: CDR1 SGHAT, CDR2 FQDESV (reference sequence). DNA of the CDR3: TGTGCCAGCAGCTTACCGCGCGGAGGGGTATACGAGCAGTACTTC. Residues: CASSLPRGGVYEQYF.

This clonotype was found a few times. V and J are TRBV20-1 and TRBJ2-1, with 10 bases lining up with TRBD2. Germline trimming cut 5 bases from V and 5 bases from J; bases unmatched to any gene: 6. Germline lookup yields CDR1 DFQATT and CDR2 SNEGSKA (reference sequence). This CDR3 contains 14 residues. Here the CDR3 reads CSAPLAGVHNEQFF. The CDR3 coding sequence is TGCAGTGCTCCCCTAGCGGGAGTCCACAATGAGCAGTTCTTC.

V usage is TRBV20-1 and J usage is TRBJ2-7; D gene unclear. In germline, CDR1 is DFQATT, CDR2 SNEGSKA (reference sequence). Trimming removed 1 base at V and 6 bases at J, with 7 bases between. This CDR3 is 11 amino acids long. CDR3 amino acids: CSARGATEQYF. The CDR3, as DNA: TGCAGTGCTAGAGGGGCGACCGAGCAGTACTTC.

This clonotype was counted only a few times. The chain couples TRBV6-1 to TRBJ1-6; D gene unclear. Germline CDR1 reads MNHNS; CDR2 reads SASEGT. The CDR3 runs to 12 residues. The V and J ends lost 1 base and 9 bases respectively, with 4 bases between them. CDR3 residues: CASSEGGSPLHF. CDR3 DNA sequence: TGTGCCAGCAGTGAAGGGGGTTCACCCCTCCACTTT.

This clonotype was seen a few times. V and J are TRBV5-1 and TRBJ1-4; D is perhaps TRBD1 (6 bases). Trimming shortened V by 1 base and J by 6 bases, and 10 bases separated the two germline ends. Germline CDR1 SGHRS, CDR2 YFSETQ. The CDR3 runs 14 residues. CDR3 region: CASSLRGADEKLFF. The CDR3 DNA reads as TGCGCCAGCAGCTTGCGGGGGGCGGATGAAAAACTGTTTTTT.